Below, one T cell receptor (beta chain) is given with its context. Its target is unknown. The record originates from a study of cytomegalovirus exposure and HLA in healthy donors. V was clipped by 0 bases and J by 4 bases, with 7 bases between them. This CDR3 region has 14 residues. The germline gives CDR1 SGHAT, CDR2 FQNNGV. PCR involved 60 Vbeta and 13 Jbeta primers. Sequencing was performed with immunoSEQ multiplex PCR; in TCRdb, only in-frame clones are kept and a portion is missing. The table includes roughly 140,000 clones, around three fifths detected once. Findings and caveats of the study: Several top significant clusters appeared, in a later analysis, to be linked to common viral pathogens. Immune exposure information available was restricted to CMV serostatus. Sequencing likely produced, as an artifact, a cluster of highly shared sequence variants. In a later analysis, HLA-associated beta chains showed higher expansion and lower generation probabilities than comparable chains.

The origin of this receptor is a woman aged 30 to 39 in good health and CMV-seropositive. The rearrangement links TRBV11-2 to TRBJ1-5; no reliable D call. The specimen sequenced was PBMCs. The CDR3 region has the DNA TGTGCCAGCAGCTTAGACCAGGATAATCAGCCCCAGCATTTT. This encodes CASSLDQDNQPQHF.